The 32 T cell receptor beta chains given below trace back to one sample, sequenced in a study of molecular identifiers for immune sequencing clone quantification. MiXCR was run by TCRdb on the PCR reads, yielding one entry per CDR3 protein. The profile shows approximately 500,000 distinct CDR3 sequences, less than 30% of them singletons. Sequenced: naive CD8+ T cells from blood, with Jurkat cell RNA spiked in. Subset noted: FACS-sorted CD8+CD4-CCR7+CD45RA+ naive T cells. The receptors shown here come from a human donor in good health. Some libraries in this study had Jurkat cell RNA spiked in.

The table lists this clonotype with a few counts. The chain uses TRBV18 and TRBJ2-3; weak D call: TRBD2 (5 bases). Germline lookup yields CDR1 KGHSH and CDR2 LQKENI. V was cut by 8 bases and J by 4 bases, with 16 bases left in between. CDR3 length equals 14 residues. The CDR3 sequence: CASAERGLADTQYF. In DNA form, the CDR3 reads TGTGCCAGCGCCGAGAGAGGGCTCGCAGATACGCAGTATTTT.

This clonotype was picked up a small number of times. The chain carries TRBV5-1 and TRBJ2-1; D is undetermined. The CDR3 spans 13 residues. The germline CDR1 and CDR2 sequences are SGHRS and YFSETQ. V gave up 5 bases and J gave up 10 bases, with 16 bases separating them. Here the CDR3 reads CASSPLRPNEQFF. The CDR3 region has the DNA TGCGCCAGCAGTCCACTACGCCCAAACGAGCAGTTCTTC.

Many counts were recorded for this clonotype. The rearrangement joins TRBV5-6 to TRBJ2-7, with a weak D call TRBD1 (6 bases). The CDR3 is made up of 12 amino acids. Germline V gene sequence: CDR1 SGHDT, CDR2 YYEEEE. Trimming shortened V by 4 bases and J by 4 bases, and 9 bases separated the two germline ends. The CDR3: CASSADRYEQYF. The CDR3 bases are TGTGCCAGCAGCGCCGACAGGTACGAGCAGTACTTC. Looking up the rest from reference TRBV5-6 and TRBJ2-7 gives the full variable domain: DAGVTQSPTHLIKTRGQQVTLRCSPKSGHDTVSWYQQALGQGPQFIFQYYEEEERQRGNFPDRFSGHQFPNYSSELNVNALLLGDSALYLCASSADRYEQYFGPGTRLTVT.

There are many counts of this clonotype. V is TRBV7-9 and J is TRBJ2-1; 8 positions match TRBD2. Germline CDR1 reads SEHNR; CDR2 reads FQNEAQ (reference sequence). The CDR3 has 19 residues. J gave up 0 bases and V 5 bases, and 15 bases lay outside the gene matches. The CDR3 bases are TGTGCCAGCAGCAACCATATAGCGGGATTTACGAGCTCCTACAATGAGCAGTTCTTC. This translates into CASSNHIAGFTSSYNEQFF.

This chain joins TRBV27 and TRBJ2-1, with 11 bases that match TRBD1. The CDR3 is 15 amino acids. V lost 5 bases and J lost 3; bases outside the gene matches: 3. Germline values: CDR1 MNHEY, CDR2 SMNVEV (reference sequence). Here the CDR3 DNA reads TGTGCCAGCAGTGACGGGACAGGGGGCTACAATGAGCAGTTCTTC. It is translated as CASSDGTGGYNEQFF.

Points on this clonotype: The CDR3 does not close with the conserved phenylalanine or tryptophan, likely indicating a read error. CDR3 residues: CASSPLGGDEQFL. DNA for the CDR3: TGTGCCAGCAGCCCCCTAGGGGGGGATGAGCAGTTCCTC. The V and J genes are TRBV6-5 and TRBJ2-1, with D possibly TRBD2 on 7 matching bases. Germline V CDR1 and CDR2: MNHEY, SVGAGI. The CDR3 runs 13 residues. Trimming shortened V by 6 bases and J by 8 bases, and 14 bases separated the two germline ends.

This clonotype showed up many times. The chain carries TRBV4-1 and TRBJ1-5; the D is unclear. V gave up 0 bases and J gave up 7 bases, with 7 bases separating them. Germline values: CDR1 MGHRA, CDR2 YSYEKL. This CDR3 region has 13 residues. The CDR3 nucleotides read TGCGCCAGCAGCCAAGAAAGCGTCCAGCCCCAGCATTTT. This sequence encodes CASSQESVQPQHF.

A note on this clonotype: This clone may be a read error of a much larger clone one base away. CDR3 sequence: CASSLEDGGADTQYF. The CDR3 DNA reads as TGTGCCAGCAGCTTAGAGGACGGAGGGGCAGATACGCAGTATTTT. This chain connects TRBV7-2 to TRBJ2-3, with D perhaps TRBD2 (6 bases). The CDR3 has 15 residues. The V and J ends lost 1 base and 4 bases respectively, with 12 bases between them. The germline V gene encodes CDR1 SGHTA and CDR2 FQGNSA.

Notes on this clonotype: This sequence may be a read error, since a much larger clone differs from it by one base. The chain couples TRBV12-3 or TRBV12-4 to TRBJ2-3; D ambiguous. The CDR3 extends over 15 amino acids. The DNA of the CDR3 is TGTGTCAGCAGTGACGTCAGGTTTCACACAGATACGCAGTATTTT. It encodes CVSSDVRFHTDTQYF.

This clonotype was seen a few times. CDR3 in DNA: TGTGCCAGCAGTTTAGTTTTAGGACAGGGGACAAATGAGCAGTTCTTC. Protein: CASSLVLGQGTNEQFF. The chain combines TRBV27 with TRBJ2-1; 9 bases are shared with TRBD1. J gave up 7 bases and V 2 bases, and 9 bases lay outside the gene matches. The germline V gene encodes CDR1 MNHEY and CDR2 SMNVEV (reference sequence). The CDR3 is 16 residues long.

Remarks on this clonotype: It may be a read error: a sequence one base away is much more abundant. This sequence joins TRBV7-2 and TRBJ2-7; D is uncertain. Looked up from germline, CDR1 is SGHTA and CDR2 is FQGNSA. The CDR3 covers 12 residues. The CDR3 coding sequence is TGTGCCAGCAGCTTAAACCCGACCGAGCAGCACTTC. Protein product: CASSLNPTEQHF.

This clonotype came up a few times. The rearrangement links TRBV24-1 to TRBJ2-2, with a tentative D call TRBD2 (6 bases). Per germline, CDR1 KGHDR and CDR2 SFDVKD. This CDR3 contains 14 residues. Between the trimmed V and J ends, which lost 6 bases and 3 bases, there was a span of 10 bases. The CDR3 loop reads CATSPGTYTGELFF. The DNA for the CDR3 is TGTGCCACCAGTCCCGGGACTTACACCGGGGAGCTGTTTTTT.

This clonotype showed up just a few times. The junction departs from the called germline gene at one end, perhaps through a read error. The chain recombines TRBV7-7 with TRBJ2-2, with 10 bases matching TRBD1. Germline CDR1 reads SSHAT; CDR2 reads FNYEAQ (reference sequence). This CDR3 is 19 amino acids long. DNA of the CDR3: TGTGCTAGCAGCTTAGGAGGGACAGGGGATTCAGCAAACACCGGGGAGCTGTTTTTT. Translation gives CASSLGGTGDSANTGELFF.

This clonotype came up many times. The genes are TRBV10-2 and TRBJ1-2; TRBD1 might be the D (5 bases). V lost 6 bases to trimming and J lost 3 bases, with 11 bases between them. This CDR3 comprises 13 residues. Germline CDR1 and CDR2: WSHSY and SAAADI. CDR3 loop: CASRGGGDYGYTF. DNA for the CDR3: TGCGCCAGCAGGGGCGGGGGAGACTATGGCTACACCTTC.

This clonotype was detected ten times or more. The chain carries TRBV6-5 and TRBJ1-1; a weak D match, TRBD1 (6 bases). The CDR3 has 15 residues. Trimming shortened V by 3 bases and J by 4 bases, and 15 bases separated the two germline ends. The germline V gene has CDR1 MNHEY and CDR2 SVGAGI. CDR3 in DNA: TGTGCCAGCAGTTATTCCACAGGGCTTTTCACTGAAGCTTTCTTT. Encoded protein: CASSYSTGLFTEAFF.

There are many counts of this clonotype. The genes are TRBV7-2 and TRBJ1-2; TRBD1 is a possible D gene (6 bases). This CDR3 spans 16 amino acids. Trimming left V 7 bases short and J 2 bases short, with 20 bases between. From germline, CDR1 is SGHTA and CDR2 FQGNSA. The DNA of the CDR3 is TGTGCCAGCAAAAATCCCATAAGAACAGGGAACTATGGCTACACCTTC. It specifies CASKNPIRTGNYGYTF.

The CDR3 DNA is TGTGCCATCAGTGATGGGGGCAGGAACACTGAAGCTTTCTTT. Its translation is CAISDGGRNTEAFF. The chain uses TRBV10-3 and TRBJ1-1; tentative D call: TRBD1 (6 bases). Germline V gene data show CDR1 as ENHRY and CDR2 as SYGVKD. This CDR3 is 14 amino acids long. Trimming shortened V by 3 bases and J by 1 base, and 9 bases separated the two germline ends.

This clonotype has a handful of counts. This chain links TRBV4-1 with TRBJ1-3; D unresolved. The germline V gene encodes CDR1 MGHRA and CDR2 YSYEKL. V was cut by 3 bases and J by 3 bases, with 15 bases left in between. The CDR3 totals 16 residues. The CDR3 bases are TGCGCCAGCAGCCAGCTAAATAAGGTCGATGGAAACACCATATATTTT. Translation gives CASSQLNKVDGNTIYF.

This clonotype was counted a few times. The chain couples TRBV6-5 to TRBJ2-7; 10 bases agree with TRBD2. The CDR3 is made up of 15 amino acids. Trimming removed 3 bases from V and 9 bases from J; junction bases left unmatched: 11. Germline V gives CDR1 MNHEY, CDR2 SVGAGI. The CDR3 protein is CASSYHPSGSSPQYF. CDR3 DNA sequence: TGTGCCAGCAGTTATCACCCTAGCGGGAGCTCGCCGCAGTACTTC.

V and J are TRBV29-1 and TRBJ1-1; TRBD1 matches 7 bases. Per germline, CDR1 SQVTM and CDR2 ANQGSEA. The CDR3 is 12 residues long. V lost 0 bases and J lost 12; bases outside the gene matches: 7. The CDR3, as DNA: TGCAGCGTTGAAGAGGTCAGGGGGTGGCCTTTCTTT. Translated, it gives CSVEEVRGWPFF.

This clonotype was observed a handful of times. The chain uses TRBV5-4 and TRBJ2-2; 7 positions match TRBD2. The CDR3 has 15 residues. J gave up 6 bases and V 4 bases, and 9 bases lay outside the gene matches. Germline V gene sequence: CDR1 SGHNT, CDR2 YYREEE (reference sequence). As DNA, the CDR3 is TGTGCCAGCAGCCCCTATACGACTAGCCCCGGGGAGCTGTTTTTT. Translating gives CASSPYTTSPGELFF.

Concerning this clonotype itself: Given a much more abundant clone one base away, this may be a read error. The chain recombines TRBV7-9 with TRBJ1-1; D is unclear. The CDR3 runs 12 residues. Germline CDR1 is SEHNR and CDR2 is FQNEAQ (reference sequence). The DNA for the CDR3 is TGTGCCTGCAGCCGAGGTAACACTGAAGCTTTCTTT. Amino acid sequence: CACSRGNTEAFF.

A note on this clonotype: Germline is not matched at one junction end, which may reflect a read error. This rearrangement joins TRBV6-1 to TRBJ1-1; D unclear. The length of the CDR3 is 14 residues. CDR1 and CDR2 (germline): MNHNS, SASEGT. In DNA form, the CDR3 reads TGTGCCAGCGGTGAAATCAAAAGGGACACTGAAGCTTTCTTT. It encodes CASGEIKRDTEAFF.

The sample holds a few counts of this clonotype. The rearrangement links TRBV13 to TRBJ2-1; 11 nucleotides align to TRBD2. The CDR3 length is 15 residues. The germline CDR1 and CDR2 sequences are PRHDT and FYEKMQ (reference sequence). Trimming cost V 5 bases and J 5 bases; bases outside gene matches: 5. The CDR3 reads CASSQGLAVNNEQFF. CDR3 sequence (DNA): TGTGCCAGCAGCCAGGGACTAGCGGTTAACAATGAGCAGTTCTTC.

This clonotype has only a few counts. The chain recombines TRBV27 with TRBJ2-3; 9 nucleotides match TRBD2. V was pared by 6 bases and J by 4 bases, with 8 bases of the junction left unmatched. The CDR3 has 15 residues. CDR1 MNHEY and CDR2 SMNVEV come from the germline V gene (reference sequence). CDR3 DNA sequence: TGTGCCAGCAGGGGTAGCGGGAGTCGCTCAGATACGCAGTATTTT. This translates into CASRGSGSRSDTQYF.

A remark on this clonotype: The junction and the germline gene differ at one end; a read error may be behind it. V gene TRBV7-6 combines with J gene TRBJ2-7; D remains unclear. This CDR3 has 14 amino acids. Germline-derived CDR1 and CDR2 are SGHVS and FNYEAQ. The CDR3 loop reads CASSLGAGSYGQYF. The CDR3 nucleotides are TGTGCCAGCAGCTTAGGTGCAGGCTCCTACGGGCAGTACTTC.

As regards this clonotype: A read error is likely, as this CDR3 ends without the conserved phenylalanine or tryptophan. J is TRBJ2-3 and V is TRBV11-2; 7 nucleotides match TRBD2. The CDR3 covers 17 residues. Germline loops: CDR1 SGHAT, CDR2 FQNNGV. Unmatched junction bases numbered 13, after V lost 5 bases and J lost 2 bases. In DNA, the CDR3 is TGTGCCAGCAGCGTAGTCAACAGCGGGGTGGCCACAGATACGCAGTATTCT. Its translation is CASSVVNSGVATDTQYS.

Only a few counts were recorded for this clonotype. The chain is built from TRBV6-2 or TRBV6-3 and TRBJ2-7; 9 bases fit TRBD1. The CDR3 is 15 amino acids. Germline values: CDR1 MNHEY, CDR2 SVGEGT. The V gene end was trimmed by 2 bases and the J gene end by 2 bases; junction bases not matched to a gene: 4. DNA of the CDR3: TGTGCCAGCAGTTACCGGGACAGGGATACCTACGAGCAGTACTTC. This codes for CASSYRDRDTYEQYF.

The chain uses TRBV6-2 or TRBV6-3 and TRBJ2-3; D is unclear. CDR3 length: 18 residues. Germline CDR1 reads MNHEY; CDR2 reads SVGEGT. V lost 2 bases to trimming and J lost 0 bases, with 18 bases between them. The CDR3 bases are TGTGCCAGCAGTTACAATACCCATGGGCGAACTAGCACAGATACGCAGTATTTT. Its protein is CASSYNTHGRTSTDTQYF.

There are many counts of this clonotype. The chain joins TRBV10-3 to TRBJ1-6; 8 bases map to TRBD1. Losses at the gene ends were 3 bases for V and 8 bases for J; bases not matched to a gene: 3. This CDR3 comprises 14 residues. Germline loops: CDR1 ENHRY, CDR2 SYGVKD. The CDR3 nucleotides read TGTGCCATCAGTGATGGGACAGGATATTCACCCCTCCACTTT. Its translation is CAISDGTGYSPLHF.

In its sample, this clonotype was seen many times. This chain connects TRBV28 to TRBJ1-4; D unresolved. Trimming shortened V by 7 bases and J by 0 bases, and 15 bases separated the two germline ends. The CDR3 loop spans 16 amino acids. Germline V gene data show CDR1 as MDHEN and CDR2 as SYDVKM. In nucleotides, the CDR3 is TGTGCCAGCACCTCCCCCCCGGAGGCAACTAATGAAAAACTGTTTTTT. Its protein is CASTSPPEATNEKLFF. The variable domain in full, completed from reference TRBV28 and TRBJ1-4, reads DVKVTQSSRYLVKRTGEKVFLECVQDMDHENMFWYRQDPGLGLRLIYFSYDVKMKEKGDIPEGYSVSREKKERFSLILESASTNQTSMYLCASTSPPEATNEKLFFGSGTQLSVL.

The chain carries TRBV6-5 and TRBJ2-1; 7 bases are shared with TRBD2. CDR3 size: 18 residues. V trimming: 0 bases; J trimming: 6 bases; junction bases outside the gene matches: 14. CDR1 and CDR2 (germline): MNHEY, SVGAGI. CDR3 sequence (DNA): TGTGCCAGCAGTTACTCGTCCCTAGCGGACCAGATCTGCAATGAGCAGTTCTTC. Translating gives CASSYSSLADQICNEQFF.